This is a list of T cell receptor beta chains from one sample in a study of response to subunit inactivated influenza vaccine. TCRdb fed the RT-PCR reads into MiXCR, producing one record per CDR3 protein. This table holds roughly 760,000 distinct CDR3 sequences, around 20% found once. Source: PBMCs from blood, taken more than 4 days after vaccination. The receptors stem from a man aged 50 to 59 who received an inactivated influenza vaccine. Both conserved end residues are trimmed from each CDR3. The size field is filled for only some rows; it gives once, few, many or a size class.

V	size	CDR3
TRBV7-9	many	ASSFTSGYNEQF
TRBV5-6	-	ASSYRQGAHEQY
TRBV7-2	few	ASSYGGSSTDTQY
TRBV5-1	many	ASSPGTASTEAF
TRBV7-2	-	ASSLFVQTTPADTQY
TRBV6-1	-	ASSPSLQGLGTQY
TRBV28	few	ASSQDINQPQH
TRBV20-1	-	SARNFRQGTYEAF
TRBV18	-	ASSPRGTVTEAF
TRBV12-3/TRBV12-4	-	ASRGQGVDTGELF
TRBV19	-	ASTRTGISNQPQH
TRBV7-9	-	ASSLLWD
TRBV27	-	ASSGGPYRGHMDGELF
TRBV6-2/TRBV6-3	once	ASSERQAMNTEAF
TRBV7-6	-	ASSLGVAGGDNEQF
TRBV5-4	few	ASSRPTTAPSSYEQY
TRBV20-1	-	SARMGTTNTEAF
TRBV6-5	many	ASSYSTSAGELF
TRBV11-2	few	ASSSSRRGGGRTPKETQY
TRBV20-1	few	SARLAGNQETQY
TRBV6-5	few	ASSYKSPAEAYNEQF
TRBV4-2	-	ASSQLDSYGYT
TRBV7-9	-	ASSLVAGARETQY
TRBV7-2	few	ASNPMGRETQY
TRBV6-1	few	ASTADRTYSYNSPLH
TRBV3-1	-	ASSSAAGSWETQY
TRBV25-1	-	ASSEYGAGGLYEQY
TRBV3-1	-	ASSLSTGTGVEQY
TRBV5-3	-	AVGHSREEQY
TRBV29-1	many	SHSEILNTEAF